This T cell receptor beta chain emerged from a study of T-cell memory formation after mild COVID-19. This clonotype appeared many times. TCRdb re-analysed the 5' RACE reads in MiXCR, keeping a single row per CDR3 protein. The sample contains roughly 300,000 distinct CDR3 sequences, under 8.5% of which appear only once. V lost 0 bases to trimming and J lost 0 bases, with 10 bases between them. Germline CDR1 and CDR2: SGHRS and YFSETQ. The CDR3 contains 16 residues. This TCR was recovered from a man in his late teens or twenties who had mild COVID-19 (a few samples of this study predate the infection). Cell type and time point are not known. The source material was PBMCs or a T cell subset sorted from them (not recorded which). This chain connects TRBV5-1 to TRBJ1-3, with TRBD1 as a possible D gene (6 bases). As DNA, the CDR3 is TGCGCCAGCAGCTTGGTTACAGGGACCTCTGGAAACACCATATATTTT. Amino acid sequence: CASSLVTGTSGNTIYF.